Given below is one T cell receptor beta chain in context. No antigen is known for it. These data originate in a study of human versus mouse CDR3 diversity and MHC coevolution. Whole-study results and caveats: Mice had fewer CDR3 deletions and insertions than humans on average.

TCRdb's copy holds only in-frame clones and misses some; the assay was immunoSEQ multiplex PCR. Among some 60,000 clones listed, around 94% were seen once. This CDR3 spans 16 amino acids. From germline, CDR1 is SGHNT and CDR2 YYREEE (reference sequence). J gave up 2 bases and V 2 bases, and 5 bases lay outside the gene matches. The chain has TRBV5-4 and TRBJ2-2; 8 bases match TRBD2. The sequencing sample was made of naive CD4+ T cells from blood. The subset is: CD45RO-negative CD62L-positive naive CD4 T cells. This TCR came from a person in their sixties or seventies in good health. DNA of the CDR3: TGTGCCAGCAGCTTCGGACTAGCTGAAAACACCGGGGAGCTGTTTTTT. Residues: CASSFGLAENTGELFF.